Each of the 4 T cell receptor beta chains below was sequenced from the same sample in a study of blood T cell repertoires in COVID-19. Only in-frame clones appear in the TCRdb table, and some are missing; sequencing was by immunoSEQ multiplex PCR. The sample yields more than 250,000 clones, approximately 89% seen once. Sequenced: PBMCs or T cells enriched from blood (not recorded which). The origin of the receptors is a young woman who had recovered from COVID-19.

This chain connects TRBV12-5 to TRBJ1-2, with D perhaps TRBD1 (6 bases). The CDR3 length is 15 residues. Per germline, CDR1 LGHNT and CDR2 FRNRAP. V lost 5 bases to trimming and J lost 4 bases, with 17 bases between them. DNA of the CDR3: TGTGCTAGTGGTCCATCCTCGGGACACCTCTATGGCTACACCTTC. Protein sequence: CASGPSSGHLYGYTF.

This clone was detected only once. The chain recombines TRBV7-9 with TRBJ2-5; 7 bases match TRBD2. This CDR3 comprises 14 residues. Germline values: CDR1 SEHNR, CDR2 FQNEAQ (reference sequence). Trimming at V came to 2 bases and at J to 10 bases, leaving 10 bases not matched to a gene. CDR3 DNA: TGTGCCAGCAGCTTATCGCCGGTAGCGGGTGACCAGTACTTC. Amino acids: CASSLSPVAGDQYF.

This clone came up once. J is TRBJ2-3 and V is TRBV11-2, with TRBD2 matching 9 bases. V was clipped by 0 bases and J by 1 base; unmatched bases: 2. Germline V gene data show CDR1 as SGHAT and CDR2 as FQNNGV. The CDR3 extends over 16 amino acids. The CDR3 DNA reads as TGTGCCAGCAGCTTAGATATAGCGGGGGGCACAGATACGCAGTATTTT. Its translation: CASSLDIAGGTDTQYF.

The gene calls are TRBV19 and TRBJ2-1; 10 positions match TRBD2. This CDR3 has 15 amino acids. Germline assignment: CDR1 LNHDA and CDR2 SQIVND (reference sequence). The J segment lost 8 bases and the V segment lost 5 bases, leaving 9 bases of the junction unmatched. The CDR3 coding sequence is TGTGCCAGTAGTTGGACTAGCGGTGGCGGGCATGAGCAGTTCTTC. Protein: CASSWTSGGGHEQFF.